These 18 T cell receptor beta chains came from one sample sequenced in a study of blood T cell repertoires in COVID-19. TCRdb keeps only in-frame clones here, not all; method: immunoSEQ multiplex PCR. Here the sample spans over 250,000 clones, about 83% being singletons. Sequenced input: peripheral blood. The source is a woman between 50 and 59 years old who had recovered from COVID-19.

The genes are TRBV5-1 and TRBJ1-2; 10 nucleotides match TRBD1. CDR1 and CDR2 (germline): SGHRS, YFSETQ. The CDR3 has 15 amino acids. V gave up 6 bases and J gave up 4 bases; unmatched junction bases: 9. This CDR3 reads CASNRGTGVRYGYTF. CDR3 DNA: TGCGCCAGCAACCGTGGGACAGGGGTACGCTATGGCTACACCTTC.

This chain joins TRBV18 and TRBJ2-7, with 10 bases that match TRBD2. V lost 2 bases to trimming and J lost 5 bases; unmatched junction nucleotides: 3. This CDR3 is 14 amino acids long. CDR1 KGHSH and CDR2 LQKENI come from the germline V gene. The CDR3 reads CASSPGTSVNEQYF. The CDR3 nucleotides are TGTGCCAGCTCACCAGGGACTAGCGTAAACGAGCAGTACTTC. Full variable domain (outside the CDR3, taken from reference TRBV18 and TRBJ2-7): NAGVMQNPRHLVRRRGQEARLRCSPMKGHSHVYWYRQLPEEGLKFMVYLQKENIIDESGMPKERFSAEFPKEGPSILRIQQVVRGDSAAYFCASSPGTSVNEQYFGPGTRLTVT.

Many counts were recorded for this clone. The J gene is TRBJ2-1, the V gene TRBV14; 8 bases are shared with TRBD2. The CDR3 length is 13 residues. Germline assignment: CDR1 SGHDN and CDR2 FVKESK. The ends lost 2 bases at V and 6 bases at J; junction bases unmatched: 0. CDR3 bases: TGTGCCAGCAGCCAAAGCGGGAGCAATGAGCAGTTCTTC. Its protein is CASSQSGSNEQFF. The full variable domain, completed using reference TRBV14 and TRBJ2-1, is EAGVTQFPSHSVIEKGQTVTLRCDPISGHDNLYWYRRVMGKEIKFLLHFVKESKQDESGMPNNRFLAERTGGTYSTLKVQPAELEDSGVYFCASSQSGSNEQFFGPGTRLTVL.

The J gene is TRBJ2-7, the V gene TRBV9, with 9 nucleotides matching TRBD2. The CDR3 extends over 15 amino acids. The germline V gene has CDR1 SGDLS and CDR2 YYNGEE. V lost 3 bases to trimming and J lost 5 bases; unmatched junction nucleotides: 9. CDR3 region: CASSAGSGSTHEQYF. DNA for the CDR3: TGTGCCAGCAGCGCAGGTAGCGGGAGTACCCACGAGCAGTACTTC.

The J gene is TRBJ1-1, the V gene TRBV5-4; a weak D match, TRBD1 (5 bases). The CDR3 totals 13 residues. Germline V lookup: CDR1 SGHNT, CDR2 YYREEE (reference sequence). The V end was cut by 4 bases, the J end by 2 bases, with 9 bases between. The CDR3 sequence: CASSPTDNTEAFF. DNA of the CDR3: TGTGCCAGCAGCCCGACAGACAACACTGAAGCTTTCTTT.

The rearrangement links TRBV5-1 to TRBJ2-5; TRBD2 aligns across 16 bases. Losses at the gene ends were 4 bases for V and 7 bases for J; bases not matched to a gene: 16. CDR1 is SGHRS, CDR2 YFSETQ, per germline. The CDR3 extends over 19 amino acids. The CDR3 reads CASSPPPSGLAGGVGTQYF. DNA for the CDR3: TGCGCCAGCAGCCCACCCCCATCGGGACTAGCGGGAGGGGTTGGGACCCAGTACTTC.

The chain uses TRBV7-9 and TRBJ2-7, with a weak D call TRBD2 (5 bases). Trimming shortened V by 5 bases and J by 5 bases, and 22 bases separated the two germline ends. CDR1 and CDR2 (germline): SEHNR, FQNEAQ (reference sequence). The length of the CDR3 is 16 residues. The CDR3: CASSPFQRESGNEQYF. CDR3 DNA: TGTGCCAGCAGCCCTTTTCAAAGGGAGAGCGGCAACGAGCAGTACTTC.

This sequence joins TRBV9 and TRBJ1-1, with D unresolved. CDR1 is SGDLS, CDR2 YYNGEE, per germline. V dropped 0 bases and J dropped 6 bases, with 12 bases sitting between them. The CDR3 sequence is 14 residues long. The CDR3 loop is CASSVDVGEAEAFF. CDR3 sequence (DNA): TGTGCCAGCAGCGTAGATGTGGGTGAGGCTGAAGCTTTCTTT.

CDR3 region: CSVGVDREPGIPNFYATNEKLFF. The CDR3 DNA follows: TGCAGCGTTGGGGTTGACCGCGAACCAGGCATACCAAATTTTTACGCGACTAATGAAAAACTGTTTTTT. The gene calls are TRBV29-1 and TRBJ1-4; no firm D call. CDR1 is SQVTM and CDR2 is ANQGSEA in the germline V gene. This CDR3 is 23 amino acids long. The V gene lost 4 bases and the J gene lost 2 bases, with 38 bases spanning the gap.

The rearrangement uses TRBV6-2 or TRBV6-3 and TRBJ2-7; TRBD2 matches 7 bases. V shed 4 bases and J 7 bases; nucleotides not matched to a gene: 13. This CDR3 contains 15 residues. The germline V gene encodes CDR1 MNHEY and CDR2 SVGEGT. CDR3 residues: CASSSQAGSAGEQYF. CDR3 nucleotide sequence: TGTGCCAGCAGTTCCCAAGCCGGGTCAGCGGGGGAGCAGTACTTC.

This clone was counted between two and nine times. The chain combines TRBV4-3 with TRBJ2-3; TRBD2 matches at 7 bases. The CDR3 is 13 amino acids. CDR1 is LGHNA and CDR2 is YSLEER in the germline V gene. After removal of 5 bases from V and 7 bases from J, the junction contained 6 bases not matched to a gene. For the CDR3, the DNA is TGCGCCAGCAGCGACCGACTAGCATATACGCAGTATTTT. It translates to CASSDRLAYTQYF.

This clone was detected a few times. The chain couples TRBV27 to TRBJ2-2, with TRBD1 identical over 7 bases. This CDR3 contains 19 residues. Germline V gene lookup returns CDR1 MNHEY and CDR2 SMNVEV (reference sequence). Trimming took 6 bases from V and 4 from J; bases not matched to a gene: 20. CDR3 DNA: TGTGCCAGCAGCCCCGGGACAGATGACTTCCATCCGAGCACCGGGGAGCTGTTTTTT. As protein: CASSPGTDDFHPSTGELFF.

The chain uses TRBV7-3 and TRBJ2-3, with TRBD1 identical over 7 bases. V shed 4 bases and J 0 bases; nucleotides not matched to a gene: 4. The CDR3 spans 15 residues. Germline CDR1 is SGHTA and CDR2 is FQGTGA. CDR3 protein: CASSSGQPSTDTQYF. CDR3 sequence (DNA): TGTGCCAGCAGCTCGGGACAGCCTAGCACAGATACGCAGTATTTT.

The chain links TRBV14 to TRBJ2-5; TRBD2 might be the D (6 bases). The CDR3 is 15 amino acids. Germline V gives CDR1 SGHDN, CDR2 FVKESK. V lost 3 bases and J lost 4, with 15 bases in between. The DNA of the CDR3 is TGTGCCAGCAGCCAGGTCAACCGGGACTTAGAGACCCAGTACTTC. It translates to CASSQVNRDLETQYF.

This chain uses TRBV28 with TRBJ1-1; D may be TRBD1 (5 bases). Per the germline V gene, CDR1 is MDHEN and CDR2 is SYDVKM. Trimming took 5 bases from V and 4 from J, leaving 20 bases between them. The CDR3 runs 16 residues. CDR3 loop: CASSPYPTMGRTEAFF. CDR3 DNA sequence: TGTGCCAGCAGTCCCTACCCGACAATGGGGCGCACTGAAGCTTTCTTT.

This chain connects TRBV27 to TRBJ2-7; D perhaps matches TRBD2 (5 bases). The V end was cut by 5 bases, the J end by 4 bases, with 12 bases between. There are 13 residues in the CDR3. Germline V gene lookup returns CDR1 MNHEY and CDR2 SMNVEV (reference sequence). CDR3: CASSPGSSYEQYF. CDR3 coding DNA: TGTGCCAGCAGTCCTGGGAGCTCGTACGAGCAGTACTTC.

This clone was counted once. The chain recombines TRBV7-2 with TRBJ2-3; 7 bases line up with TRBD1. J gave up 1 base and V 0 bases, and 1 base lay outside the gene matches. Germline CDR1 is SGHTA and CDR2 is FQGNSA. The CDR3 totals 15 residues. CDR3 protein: CASSLAQGGTDTQYF. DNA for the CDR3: TGTGCCAGCAGCTTAGCGCAGGGGGGCACAGATACGCAGTATTTT.

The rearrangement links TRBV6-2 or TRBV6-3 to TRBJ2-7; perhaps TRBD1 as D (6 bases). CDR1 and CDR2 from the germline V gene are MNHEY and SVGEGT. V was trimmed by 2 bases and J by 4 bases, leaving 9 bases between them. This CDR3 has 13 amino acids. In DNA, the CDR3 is TGTGCCAGCAGTTACGACAGGATATACGAGCAGTACTTC. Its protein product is CASSYDRIYEQYF.